This TCR beta chain was found in a study of identical twins (dated by TCRdb to 2016 to 2017). With respect to the entire study: The study deep-sequenced TCR alpha and beta repertoires from monozygotic twins, unrelated adults of various ages and cord blood to test whether fetal clonotypes persist. To rule out contamination, the twin experiments were replicated at different times with different library preparation protocols.

The protocol used for the library was 5' RACE. The sequencer listed for this sample is Illumina HiSeq 2000. Template switching introduced a universal primer binding site; the final cDNA contained a unique molecular identifier, enabling accurate counting of TCR cDNA molecules. Specific primers in the conserved constant-segment region were used to synthesize first-strand cDNA for TCR alpha and beta chains. To control for contamination, every cDNA library was double barcoded, receiving both a SMART-Mk sample barcode and Illumina barcodes. TruSeq adapter sequences along with Illumina sample barcodes were introduced in two successive PCR steps. The Illumina HiSeq platform was used with custom primers to sequence TCR alpha and beta cDNA libraries. In the original analysis: MiGEC processed the raw reads to extract unique molecular identifiers, while MiXCR was used to determine the CDR3 positions. Recombination models were inferred per individual with the repgenHMM and IGoR tools using an EM algorithm. Shared clonotype analysis was performed with the tcR package in R, normalizing sharing by the product of cloneset sizes. To study raw recombination without the effects of thymic and clonal selection, out-of-frame nonproductive sequences were analyzed. TCRdb cleaned the public reads at Q25 with fastp, built clones with MiXCR and kept in-frame beta chains. Rows with a matching CDR3 protein are joined into one entry that keeps the most common DNA and genes. Clone size and V and J calls follow TCRdb, not the original study. Across this sample there are around 370,000 distinct CDR3 sequences, with approximately 10% seen only once. The ten most abundant clones make up over 7% of the sample.

A distance of 10 bases separates the germline ends of V and J, which lose 6 bases and 0 bases respectively. From its cysteine to its phenylalanine, the CDR3 spans 14 amino acids. This entry keeps only the CDR3 DNA: 42 bases, framed from base 1. Based on the germline V gene, the CDR1 and CDR2 sequences are SGHRS and YFSETQ. The study at large found these results: Conclusions relied on cross-sectional statistical analysis, since the same donors could not be followed over many years. A weaker excess of twin sharing was found in beta out-of-frame sequences because the signal-to-noise ratio was lowered by fewer shared sequences. Abundant cord blood beta clonotypes carried fewer insertions; young adult naive repertoires showed a weaker similar trend, while memory repertoires showed none. Out-of-frame TCR alpha sequences shared between twins showed an excess of low generation-probability sequences compared with coincidental sharing between unrelated individuals. Zero-insertion analyses could be partly confounded by invariant T cells such as MAIT and iNKT, although diverse VJ usage argued against such confounding for most clonotypes. Recombination models systematically underestimated out-of-frame TCR alpha sharing in monozygotic twins but agreed with sharing between unrelated individuals.

Only healthy Caucasian donors were included. The study also sequenced three unrelated non-twin adults: a male aged 18 to 30, a male aged 50 to 59 and a female aged 50 to 59. Miltenyi CD45RO+ enrichment and human naive T-cell isolation kits were used to isolate memory (CD45RO+) and naive T cells from PBMC. As regards this clonotype: Its antigen specificity is not known. It has no much larger one-base neighbor in the sample; base qualities were not kept.

The sequence came from a woman aged 45 to 65 in good health. Sequencing was performed on naive T cells sorted from blood. Interpreted using the paper, the cell subset or site label stands for: cells isolated with a human naive T-cell isolation kit. The receptor chain draws on TRBV5-1 and TRBJ2-1; the D gene assignment is ambiguous. The DNA is as follows: TGCGCCAGCACGCCTTTCGACTCCTACAATGAGCAGTTCTTC. This is translated as CASTPFDSYNEQFF.